The clone carrying this T cell receptor beta chain has just one count. Clones were sequenced by immunoSEQ multiplex PCR, and TCRdb holds only the in-frame ones, with some missing. The table lists about 87,000 clones, about nine tenths of them singletons. Trimming stripped 3 bases from V and 1 base from J, with 11 bases between. Germline loops: CDR1 SGDLS, CDR2 YYNGEE. The CDR3 covers 15 residues. Seattle cases were enrolled at active infection and followed longitudinally. The data derive from a study of blood T cell repertoires in COVID-19. The overall study: Specimens from acute and convalescent COVID-19 originated in the United States, Italy and Spain. Sources were T cells, B-cell-depleted T cells, or PBMCs; the material itself was cDNA or gDNA.

The sequence was obtained from a man aged 18 to 29 with COVID-19, enrolled during active disease. The chain carries TRBV9 and TRBJ2-1, with D possibly being TRBD2 (6 bases). The specimen sequenced was peripheral blood. The chain's CDR3 is CASSASGPSYNEQFF. CDR3 nucleotides: TGTGCCAGCAGCGCAAGCGGGCCGTCCTACAATGAGCAGTTCTTC.